A selection of T cell receptor beta chains follows, all from one sample in a study of T-cell reconstitution after alpha-beta-depleted transplantation in children. MiXCR, run by TCRdb on the PCR reads, gives a single entry per CDR3 protein. The data contain under 20,000 distinct CDR3 sequences, 10% to 15% of them seen just once; the ten biggest clones take up approximately 40%. The sample here was PBMCs, mostly from graft donor cells, taken 60 days after TCRalphabeta/CD19-depleted stem cell transplant. Receptors originate from a female patient aged 2-9 years who had a stem cell transplant for congenital amegakaryocytic thrombocytopenia, so the T cells may come from the graft donor. Both conserved end residues are part of each CDR3. The D gene is left open where the match is weak. Size is stated for part of the rows, as once, few or many counts, or as a class when the clone is expanded.

j_call: TRBJ2-1; cdr3_length: 15; d_call: TRBD2; clone_size: many; v_call: TRBV11-3; cdr3_aa: CASSLDSGSYNEQFF; cdr3_nt: TGTGCCAGCAGCTTAGATAGCGGGAGTTACAATGAGCAGTTCTTC
j_call: TRBJ1-1; cdr3_length: 14; d_call: TRBD1; clone_size: many; v_call: TRBV12-3/TRBV12-4; cdr3_aa: CASSLGQGGTEAFF; cdr3_nt: TGTGCCAGCAGTTTAGGGCAGGGGGGCACTGAAGCTTTCTTT
j_call: TRBJ2-3; cdr3_length: 15; d_call: -; clone_size: many; v_call: TRBV7-9; cdr3_aa: CASSLAVGASDTQYF; cdr3_nt: TGTGCCAGCAGCTTAGCGGTGGGAGCTTCGGATACGCAGTATTTT
j_call: TRBJ2-7; cdr3_length: 14; d_call: TRBD2; clone_size: -; v_call: TRBV7-6; cdr3_aa: CASSSSGGAREQYF; cdr3_nt: TGTGCCAGCAGCTCCAGCGGGGGGGCCAGGGAGCAGTACTTC
j_call: TRBJ1-4; cdr3_length: 15; d_call: -; clone_size: many; v_call: TRBV4-2; cdr3_aa: CASSQAAGVHEKLFF; cdr3_nt: TGTGCCAGCAGCCAAGCAGCTGGGGTACATGAAAAACTGTTTTTT
j_call: TRBJ2-1; cdr3_length: 12; d_call: -; clone_size: many; v_call: TRBV12-3/TRBV12-4; cdr3_aa: CASSSSHNEQFF; cdr3_nt: TGTGCCAGCAGTTCCAGTCACAATGAGCAGTTCTTC
j_call: TRBJ2-2; cdr3_length: 15; d_call: TRBD1; clone_size: many; v_call: TRBV20-1; cdr3_aa: CSARDPRQGAGELFF; cdr3_nt: TGCAGTGCTAGAGACCCTAGACAGGGCGCCGGGGAGCTGTTTTTT
j_call: TRBJ2-7; cdr3_length: 14; d_call: TRBD2; clone_size: many; v_call: TRBV12-3/TRBV12-4; cdr3_aa: CASNQPGLVSEQYF; cdr3_nt: TGTGCCAGCAACCAGCCGGGACTAGTATCCGAGCAGTACTTC
j_call: TRBJ2-7; cdr3_length: 11; d_call: -; clone_size: many; v_call: TRBV10-3; cdr3_aa: CATSSTYEQYF; cdr3_nt: TGTGCCACCTCGAGCACCTACGAGCAGTACTTC
j_call: TRBJ2-3; cdr3_length: 15; d_call: TRBD1; clone_size: few; v_call: TRBV28; cdr3_aa: CASSRDRGITDTQYF; cdr3_nt: TGTGCCAGCAGTCGGGACAGGGGAATCACAGATACGCAGTATTTT
j_call: TRBJ2-7; cdr3_length: 13; d_call: TRBD2; clone_size: -; v_call: TRBV12-3/TRBV12-4; cdr3_aa: CASSQRGLYEQYF; cdr3_nt: TGTGCCAGCAGCCAGCGGGGGCTCTACGAGCAGTACTTC
j_call: TRBJ2-1; cdr3_length: 15; d_call: -; clone_size: many; v_call: TRBV3-1; cdr3_aa: CASSPSHIAYNEQFF; cdr3_nt: TGTGCCAGCAGCCCCTCCCATATCGCCTACAATGAGCAGTTCTTC
j_call: TRBJ2-5; cdr3_length: 11; d_call: -; clone_size: many; v_call: TRBV7-9; cdr3_aa: CASSLIETQYF; cdr3_nt: TGTGCCAGCAGCTTAATAGAGACCCAGTACTTC
j_call: TRBJ2-1; cdr3_length: 15; d_call: TRBD2; clone_size: -; v_call: TRBV11-3; cdr3_aa: CASSLDPSGGNEQFF; cdr3_nt: TGTGCCAGCAGCTTAGATCCTAGCGGGGGGAATGAGCAGTTCTTC
j_call: TRBJ2-1; cdr3_length: 17; d_call: -; clone_size: many; v_call: TRBV2; cdr3_aa: CASMYASRSGRYNEQFF; cdr3_nt: TGTGCCAGCATGTACGCTTCCAGGAGCGGGCGATACAATGAGCAGTTCTTC
j_call: TRBJ2-1; cdr3_length: 14; d_call: -; clone_size: many; v_call: TRBV6-5; cdr3_aa: CASTLEGGPNEQFF; cdr3_nt: TGTGCCAGCACCTTGGAGGGGGGTCCCAATGAGCAGTTCTTC
j_call: TRBJ1-1; cdr3_length: 15; d_call: TRBD1; clone_size: many; v_call: TRBV7-9; cdr3_aa: CASSSTTGGLTEAFF; cdr3_nt: TGTGCCAGCAGCTCCACGACAGGGGGCTTGACTGAAGCTTTCTTT
j_call: TRBJ2-3; cdr3_length: 14; d_call: TRBD2; clone_size: many; v_call: TRBV2; cdr3_aa: CASSETSGRDTQYF; cdr3_nt: TGTGCCAGCAGTGAGACTAGCGGGAGGGATACGCAGTATTTT
j_call: TRBJ1-6; cdr3_length: 8; d_call: -; clone_size: many; v_call: TRBV29-1; cdr3_aa: CSVEDLHF; cdr3_nt: TGCAGCGTTGAGGACCTCCACTTT
j_call: TRBJ2-3; cdr3_length: 15; d_call: TRBD2; clone_size: many; v_call: TRBV18; cdr3_aa: CASSPPSSGSDTQYF; cdr3_nt: TGTGCCAGCTCACCACCTTCTAGCGGCTCAGATACGCAGTATTTT
j_call: TRBJ2-7; cdr3_length: 13; d_call: TRBD2; clone_size: many; v_call: TRBV27; cdr3_aa: CASRRLASYEQYF; cdr3_nt: TGTGCCAGCCGACGACTAGCCTCCTACGAGCAGTACTTC
j_call: TRBJ2-7; cdr3_length: 15; d_call: TRBD2; clone_size: many; v_call: TRBV7-2; cdr3_aa: CASSLLSGKTYEQYF; cdr3_nt: TGTGCCAGCAGCTTACTTAGCGGGAAGACCTACGAGCAGTACTTC
j_call: TRBJ1-2; cdr3_length: 14; d_call: -; clone_size: many; v_call: TRBV15; cdr3_aa: CATSRDRLAYGYTF; cdr3_nt: TGTGCCACCAGCAGAGATCGGCTGGCCTATGGCTACACCTTC
j_call: TRBJ2-5; cdr3_length: 19; d_call: TRBD2; clone_size: -; v_call: TRBV20-1; cdr3_aa: CWARDFRRERAWYQETQYF; cdr3_nt: TGCTGGGCTAGAGATTTCCGGCGGGAGAGAGCGTGGTACCAAGAGACCCAGTACTTC
j_call: TRBJ2-7; cdr3_length: 13; d_call: -; clone_size: many; v_call: TRBV19; cdr3_aa: CASSIGLAYEQYF; cdr3_nt: TGTGCCAGTAGTATCGGGCTAGCCTACGAGCAGTACTTC
j_call: TRBJ2-6; cdr3_length: 18; d_call: -; clone_size: many; v_call: TRBV5-5; cdr3_aa: CASSLMGTDQSGANVLTF; cdr3_nt: TGTGCCAGCAGCTTGATGGGAACAGATCAATCTGGGGCCAACGTCCTGACTTTC
j_call: TRBJ2-5; cdr3_length: 13; d_call: TRBD1; clone_size: many; v_call: TRBV20-1; cdr3_aa: CSARTGGKETQYF; cdr3_nt: TGCAGTGCGAGGACAGGGGGAAAAGAGACCCAGTACTTC
j_call: TRBJ1-5; cdr3_length: 13; d_call: -; clone_size: many; v_call: TRBV6-5; cdr3_aa: CASSYRRGQPQHF; cdr3_nt: TGTGCCAGCAGTTACCGCAGGGGTCAGCCCCAGCATTTT
j_call: TRBJ2-7; cdr3_length: 11; d_call: -; clone_size: -; v_call: TRBV28; cdr3_aa: CASSVSYEQYF; cdr3_nt: TGTGCCAGCAGTGTATCCTACGAGCAGTACTTC
j_call: TRBJ2-3; cdr3_length: 17; d_call: -; clone_size: many; v_call: TRBV5-1; cdr3_aa: CASSLDGSRGGTDTQYF; cdr3_nt: TGCGCCAGCAGCTTGGATGGGTCCCGCGGGGGCACAGATACGCAGTATTTT
j_call: TRBJ2-2; cdr3_length: 15; d_call: TRBD2; clone_size: many; v_call: TRBV6-5; cdr3_aa: CASSYLAGADGELFF; cdr3_nt: TGTGCCAGCAGTTACCTAGCGGGAGCGGACGGGGAGCTGTTTTTT
j_call: TRBJ2-1; cdr3_length: 17; d_call: TRBD2; clone_size: many; v_call: TRBV5-5; cdr3_aa: CASSLARLAGTYNEQFF; cdr3_nt: TGTGCCAGCAGCCTGGCCCGACTAGCGGGAACCTACAATGAGCAGTTCTTC
j_call: TRBJ2-7; cdr3_length: 19; d_call: TRBD1; clone_size: many; v_call: TRBV28; cdr3_aa: CASSLYLKIGDRADYEQYF; cdr3_nt: TGTGCCAGCAGTTTATATTTAAAAATCGGGGACAGGGCCGACTACGAGCAGTACTTC
j_call: TRBJ2-5; cdr3_length: 13; d_call: -; clone_size: once; v_call: TRBV12-3/TRBV12-4; cdr3_aa: CASSFAGAETQYF; cdr3_nt: TGTGCCAGCAGTTTCGCGGGGGCGGAGACCCAGTACTTC
j_call: TRBJ1-2; cdr3_length: 12; d_call: -; clone_size: many; v_call: TRBV20-1; cdr3_aa: CSAEQVNYGYTF; cdr3_nt: TGCAGTGCTGAACAGGTTAACTATGGCTACACCTTC
j_call: TRBJ1-4; cdr3_length: 18; d_call: -; clone_size: many; v_call: TRBV4-2; cdr3_aa: CASSQTGTGSCRPKNCFF; cdr3_nt: -
j_call: TRBJ2-7; cdr3_length: 14; d_call: TRBD1; clone_size: many; v_call: TRBV5-1; cdr3_aa: CASSWGQGISEQYF; cdr3_nt: TGCGCCAGCAGCTGGGGACAGGGAATATCCGAGCAGTACTTC